This TCR beta chain was identified in a study of T-cell reconstitution after alpha-beta-depleted transplantation in children. This CDR3 spans 17 amino acids. CDR1 SGHVS and CDR2 FQNEAQ come from the germline V gene. The J segment lost 2 bases and the V segment lost 6 bases, leaving 7 bases of the junction unmatched. This clonotype showed up just a few times. It was with unique molecular identifiers that the TCRbeta library was prepared. TCRdb ran MiXCR on the PCR reads and lists one entry per CDR3 protein. Of approximately 82,000 distinct CDR3 sequences in the sample, 15% to 20% were seen once. The sample here was PBMCs, mostly from graft donor cells, taken 360 days after TCRalphabeta/CD19-depleted stem cell transplant. This sequence originates from a male patient under 10 years old who had a stem cell transplant for acute lymphoblastic leukemia, so the T cells may come from the graft donor. The chain is built from TRBV7-8 and TRBJ2-2, with 12 bases that match TRBD2. CDR3: CASSPRLAGANTGELFF. DNA of the CDR3: TGTGCCAGCAGTCCTCGACTAGCGGGAGCCAACACCGGGGAGCTGTTTTTT.